This TCR beta chain was identified in a study of cytomegalovirus exposure and HLA in healthy donors. General observations from the study: Among TCR beta chains, those listed as cytomegalovirus-associated numbered over 150. Likely technical artifact: a cluster of highly shared sequence variants.

The PCR used 60 Vbeta and 13 Jbeta primers. Here immunoSEQ multiplex PCR was the method, and the copy in TCRdb shows in-frame clones only, minus some. Seen here are 90,000 to 140,000 clones, approximately 83% observed once, and the top ten hold roughly 6.1%. This clone was seen a handful of times. Its antigen is as yet unknown. Trimming cost V 4 bases and J 2 bases, with 13 bases left between them. The CDR3 covers 15 residues. The V gene's germline CDR1 is SGHRS and CDR2 YFSETQ. This chain joins TRBV5-1 and TRBJ1-3, with D possibly TRBD1 on 5 matching bases. Sequenced input: PBMCs. This clonotype was sampled from a man aged 18 to 30 in good health and CMV-seronegative. The CDR3 sequence is CASSPRGGTGNTIYF. The CDR3 nucleotides are TGCGCCAGCAGCCCTCGGGGGGGAACTGGAAACACCATATATTTT.